The 5 T cell receptor beta chains listed next were all sequenced from one sample in a study of beta chain features in type 1 diabetes. Sequencing targeted expressed TCRB transcripts, as all isolated RNA had been reverse transcribed. This table comes from immunoSEQ multiplex PCR, and its TCRdb copy is limited to in-frame clones, with some not included. There are hundreds of thousands of clones in the sample; over 9.5% occur only once, and approximately 0.035% lies in the top ten. What was sequenced was naive CD4+ T cells from blood. Every receptor here comes from a woman between 18 and 29 years old in good health.

The chain recombines TRBV29-1 with TRBJ1-1, with no clear D. Trimming pared 4 bases from V and 4 bases from J, leaving 10 bases between. This CDR3 contains 12 residues. Germline-derived CDR1 and CDR2 are SQVTM and ANQGSEA. The CDR3 loop reads CSVVQTRTEAFF. CDR3 DNA sequence: TGCAGCGTTGTACAGACCCGCACTGAAGCTTTCTTT.

The chain is built from TRBV2 and TRBJ2-1, with 8 positions matching TRBD1. Trimming cost V 6 bases and J 4 bases; bases outside gene matches: 8. Germline CDR1 is SNHLY and CDR2 is FYNNEI. The CDR3 runs to 15 residues. CDR3 protein: CASSVDRGEYNEQFF. The CDR3 region has the DNA TGTGCCAGCAGCGTCGACAGGGGCGAATACAATGAGCAGTTCTTC.

The V gene is TRBV7-2, the J gene TRBJ1-6, with 9 bases identical to TRBD1. The V gene end was trimmed by 5 bases and the J gene end by 9 bases; junction bases not matched to a gene: 8. The CDR3 covers 15 residues. Looked up from germline, CDR1 is SGHTA and CDR2 is FQGNSA. CDR3 region: CASSPPGQGSSPLHF. DNA of the CDR3: TGTGCCAGCAGCCCACCGGGACAGGGAAGTTCACCCCTCCACTTT.

Only a few counts were recorded for this clone. V is TRBV5-1 and J is TRBJ2-3; 8 bases line up with TRBD2. This CDR3 is built from 16 residues. Germline CDR1 is SGHRS and CDR2 is YFSETQ. The J segment lost 3 bases and the V segment lost 1 base, leaving 7 bases of the junction unmatched. This chain's CDR3 is CASSLRAGGNTDTQYF. CDR3 nucleotides: TGCGCCAGCAGCTTGCGTGCGGGGGGAAATACAGATACGCAGTATTTT.

The chain carries TRBV5-1 and TRBJ2-7; D is undetermined. The CDR3 is made up of 14 amino acids. Trimming removed 0 bases at V and 2 bases at J, with 9 bases between. CDR1 is SGHRS, CDR2 YFSETQ, per germline. CDR3: CASSLVEEAYEQYF. In DNA, the CDR3 is TGCGCCAGCAGCTTGGTTGAGGAAGCCTACGAGCAGTACTTC. Filled out from reference TRBV5-1 and TRBJ2-7, the complete variable domain reads KAGVTQTPRYLIKTRGQQVTLSCSPISGHRSVSWYQQTPGQGLQFLFEYFSETQRNKGNFPGRFSGRQFSNSRSEMNVSTLELGDSALYLCASSLVEEAYEQYFGPGTRLTVT.